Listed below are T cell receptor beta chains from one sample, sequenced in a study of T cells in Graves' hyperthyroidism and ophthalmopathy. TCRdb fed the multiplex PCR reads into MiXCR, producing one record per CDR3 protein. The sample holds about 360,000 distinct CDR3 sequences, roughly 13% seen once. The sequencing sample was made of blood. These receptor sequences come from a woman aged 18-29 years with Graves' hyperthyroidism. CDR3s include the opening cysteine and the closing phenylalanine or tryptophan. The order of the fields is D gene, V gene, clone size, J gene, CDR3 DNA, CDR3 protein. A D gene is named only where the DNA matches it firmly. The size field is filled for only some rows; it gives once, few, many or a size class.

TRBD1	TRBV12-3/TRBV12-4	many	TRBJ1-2	TGTGCCAGCAGTCCGCCAGGGGGGGAGGGGAACTATGGCTACACCTTC	CASSPPGGEGNYGYTF
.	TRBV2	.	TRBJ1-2	TGTGCCAGCAGTTACTCTGCCGGGGGTCCACACTATGGCTACACCTTC	CASSYSAGGPHYGYTF
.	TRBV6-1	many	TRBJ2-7	TGTGCCAGCCGCACCGGCGCCGGACCCTACGAGCAGTACTTC	CASRTGAGPYEQYF
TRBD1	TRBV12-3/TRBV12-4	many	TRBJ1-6	TGTGCCAGCAGCCTGGACAGGGAAGATAATTCACCCCTCCACTTT	CASSLDREDNSPLHF
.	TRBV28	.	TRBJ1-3	TGTGCCAGCAGTCCCGCCCCCCGGTGGGGCTCTGGAAACACCATATATTTT	CASSPAPRWGSGNTIYF
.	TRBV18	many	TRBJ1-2	TGTGCCAGCTCACCACCCTCAGCGGGAAACTATGGCTACACCTTC	CASSPPSAGNYGYTF
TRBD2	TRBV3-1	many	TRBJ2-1	TGTGCCAGCACACCGACTAGCGGAGGCAACAATGAGCAGTTCTTC	CASTPTSGGNNEQFF
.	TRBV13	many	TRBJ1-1	TGTGCCAGCAGCTCTGGATCGCGGGACACTGAAGCTTTCTTT	CASSSGSRDTEAFF
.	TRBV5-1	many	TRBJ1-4	TGCGCCAGCAGCCCTCGACCCGGACCCTCCGATGAAAAACTGTTTTTT	CASSPRPGPSDEKLFF
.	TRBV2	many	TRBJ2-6	TGTGCCAGCAGTGAAGCGGGCCCTGGGGCCAACGTCCTGACTTTC	CASSEAGPGANVLTF
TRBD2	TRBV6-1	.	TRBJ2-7	TGTGCCAGCAGTCCCGGGACTAGGGTATACGAGCAGTACTTC	CASSPGTRVYEQYF
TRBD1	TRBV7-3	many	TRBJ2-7	TGTGCCAGCAGCTTTGACAGGGGACACGAGCAGTACTTC	CASSFDRGHEQYF
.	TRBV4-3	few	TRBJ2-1	TGCGCCAGCAGCCAAGAGAGAGGGCATGAGCAGTTCTTC	CASSQERGHEQFF
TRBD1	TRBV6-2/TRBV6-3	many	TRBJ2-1	TGTGCCAGCACCTTAGGGGGCACCTACCAGGACAATGAGCAGTTCTTC	CASTLGGTYQDNEQFF
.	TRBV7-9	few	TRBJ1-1	TGTGCCAGCAGCTTTATGGGTTCTGTGAACACTGAAGCTTTCTTT	CASSFMGSVNTEAFF
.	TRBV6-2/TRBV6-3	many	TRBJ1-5	TGTGCCAGCAGTTTCCCTCTTGGCAGAGATAGCAATCAGCCCCAGCATTTT	CASSFPLGRDSNQPQHF
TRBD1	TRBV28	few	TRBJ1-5	TGTGCCAGCAATGAGGTGGGACAGGCTAGGCAGCCCCAGCATTTT	CASNEVGQARQPQHF
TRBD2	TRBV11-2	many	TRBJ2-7	TGTGCCAGCAGCTTAGAGCGGGAGTCCTACGAGCAGTACTTC	CASSLERESYEQYF
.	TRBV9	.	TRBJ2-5	TGTGCCAGCAGCTCCTGTTCAGAGGAGACCCAGTACTTC	CASSSCSEETQYF
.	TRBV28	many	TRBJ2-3	TGTGCCAGCAGTTCACCCCCTTCACTCACAGATACGCAGTATTTT	CASSSPPSLTDTQYF
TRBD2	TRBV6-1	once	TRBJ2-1	TGTGCCAGCAGTCCTGGACTAGCGGGGGCCCCCGATGAGCGGTTCTTC	CASSPGLAGAPDERFF
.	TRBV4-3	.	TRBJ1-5	TGCGCCAGCAGCCAAGACAGGGCGAGCAATCAGCCCCAGCATTTT	CASSQDRASNQPQHF
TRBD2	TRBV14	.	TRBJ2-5	TGTGCCAGCAGCACCGGGACTAGCCGGACCCAGTACTTC	CASSTGTSRTQYF
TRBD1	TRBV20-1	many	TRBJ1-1	TGCAGTGCCGCAAGACAGGGGGGTACTGAAGCTTTCTTT	CSAARQGGTEAFF
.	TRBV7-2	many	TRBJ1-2	TGTGCCAGCAGCTTGGGGGGGAGCTATGGCTACACCTTC	CASSLGGSYGYTF
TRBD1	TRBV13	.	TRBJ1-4	TGTGCCAGCCTCTCCGGGACAGGGGGTGAAAAACTGTTTTTT	CASLSGTGGEKLFF
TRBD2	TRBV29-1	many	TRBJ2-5	TGCAGCGTGGGGGAGCGGGAGCAAGAGACCCAGTACTTC	CSVGEREQETQYF
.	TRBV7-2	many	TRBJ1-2	TGTGCCAGCAGCTTAGGCCCTTCCGGCTACACCTTC	CASSLGPSGYTF
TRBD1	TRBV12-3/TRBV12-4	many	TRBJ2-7	TGTGCCAGCAGCGGACAGGGCAAGGACGAGCAGTACTTC	CASSGQGKDEQYF
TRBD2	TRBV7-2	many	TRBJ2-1	TGTGCCAGCAGCTTAGCTGGGGGGGGCTCCTACAATGAGCAGTTCTTC	CASSLAGGGSYNEQFF
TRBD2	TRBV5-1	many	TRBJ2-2	TGCGCCAGCAGCTTGGTGGGACTAGCGGGGTATACGAACACCGGGGAGCTGTTTTTT	CASSLVGLAGYTNTGELFF
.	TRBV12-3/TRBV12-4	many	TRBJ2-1	TGTGCCAGCAGTCCCCGTGAAGTCCTGTGGAATGAGCAGTTCTTC	CASSPREVLWNEQFF
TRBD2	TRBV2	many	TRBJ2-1	TGTGCCAGCGTCCGAGCGGACTGGGGGGGGAATGAGCAGTTCTTC	CASVRADWGGNEQFF
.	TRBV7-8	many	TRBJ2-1	TGTGCCAGCACCTCGGGGACTGAGATTAATGAGCAGTTCTTC	CASTSGTEINEQFF
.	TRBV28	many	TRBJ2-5	TGTGCCAGCAGGGGAAACACAGAGACCCAGTACTTC	CASRGNTETQYF
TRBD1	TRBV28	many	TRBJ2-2	TGTGCCAGCCGGACAGGAAACACCGGGGAGCTGTTTTTT	CASRTGNTGELFF
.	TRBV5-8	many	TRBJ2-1	TGTGCCAGCAGCTTGTTGCGGGGGCGAAACAATGAGCAGTTCTTC	CASSLLRGRNNEQFF
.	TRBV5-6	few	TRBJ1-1	TGTGCCAGCAGCTTGTCGGTTGGAACTGAAGCTTTCTTT	CASSLSVGTEAFF
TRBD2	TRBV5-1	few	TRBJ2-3	TGTGCCAGCAGCTTGATGGGACTAGGGATGGCAGATACGCAGTATTTT	CASSLMGLGMADTQYF
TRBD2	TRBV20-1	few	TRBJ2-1	TGCAGTGCTAGAGATCGGGGGGACGGTGAGCAGTTCTTC	CSARDRGDGEQFF
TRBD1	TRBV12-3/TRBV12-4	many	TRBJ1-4	TGTGCCAGCAGTCCGGACAGGGGGCTCGAAAAACTGTTTTTT	CASSPDRGLEKLFF